This T cell receptor (beta chain) was identified in a study of beta chain features in type 1 diabetes listed by TCRdb under 2018. Regarding the study in general: Patients and healthy donors did not differ in mean age, gender distribution, total cell number or subset yield. Across all samples, 107,917,701 sorted cells were examined, and cell number per subset correlated strongly with RNA yield. The study compared TCRB repertoires of sorted circulating CD4+ T cell subsets between recently diagnosed type 1 diabetes patients and matched healthy donors. Regulatory and stem cell-like memory subsets were obtained from only 8 patients and roughly 8 healthy donors, while naive and central memory subsets were obtained from all 30 or so donors.

In its sample, this clone was seen a few times. What this receptor recognizes is not known. There are no base qualities to consult, and no much larger clone falls within one base. The identical CDR3 is also encoded by other nucleotide sequences in the sample. The CDR3 runs 15 residues from the cysteine to the phenylalanine. CDR3 DNA is the only sequence kept; it has 45 bases, read in frame from the first base. The germline ends are 10 bases apart after V is trimmed by 0 bases and J by 3 bases. The germline V gene yields SGHRS for CDR1 and YFSETQ for CDR2. Each donor gave one peripheral blood draw, averaging about 100 mL, which was collected into heparinised tubes. Using a panel that included CD45RO, CCR7, CD25, CD127, CD95 and CD27, naive, central memory, regulatory and stem cell-like memory CD4+ T cells were sorted on a BD FACSAria II. All sorted populations exceeded 98% purity. PBMCs were isolated immediately by Lymphoprep density gradient centrifugation and stained directly without culture. So that batch effects would be minimized, each experiment stained and sorted samples in pairs, pairing one healthy donor with one patient.

The entire amount of isolated RNA was reverse transcribed using the High Capacity cDNA Reverse Transcription Kit, so the sequenced TCRB transcripts were expressed ones. Deep immunoSEQ sequencing was performed on naive, central memory and regulatory T cell samples, with an average of roughly 3.3 million total reads per sample. Sorted cells were lysed in RLT buffer, and RNA was extracted using DNase-treated RNeasy Micro or Mini kits according to cell number. To prevent cross-contamination, each cell subset was processed individually, whereas patient and healthy donor samples were processed jointly. Using the immunoSEQ multiplex PCR, TCRB sequences were amplified from cDNA into 87-bp fragments spanning the CDR3 region. Sequencing of the amplicons was performed on the Illumina HiSeq platform. As for how the authors treated the data: PCR bias was computationally corrected using synthetic template baselines, reads within Hamming distance 2 were collapsed, and singletons that could not be merged were discarded. Reads were aligned to IMGT to assign V, D and J genes, CDR3 length, and insertions or deletions at six rearrangement sites. Within each subset, clonotype counts were normalized to sorted cell number, after which true diversity and Gini coefficients were computed with the tcR R package. Repertoire sharing was quantified using the overlap coefficient calculated on TCRB nucleotide sequences. Out-of-frame TCRB sequences from naive cells were analyzed to stand in for the pre-selection repertoire. Held by TCRdb, this immuneACCESS table contains in-frame sequences only and omits some clones. Under half of the omission traces to an unresolved V gene where checked; the cause of the rest is unknown. The V and J calls and clone size come from that table; D and trimming were worked out from the DNA. The sample has fewer than 550,000 clones on record, approximately 10% of them singletons. 0.035% to 0.05% of the sample rests with the top ten.

The paper as a whole reports these results and caveats: Shorter templates might have been favored by PCR, but patient and control samples were amplified and corrected together, so both groups would have been affected equally by any skew. Because cDNA was sequenced instead of genomic DNA, highly expressing activated cells could be over-represented, though the groups showed no difference in activation or CD3 levels. Type 1 diabetes patients showed a moderate but significant shortening of TCRB CDR3 length in all four CD4+ subsets. At VDJ recombination sites, type 1 diabetes patients had fewer insertions and more deleted nucleotides, which implies abnormalities in thymic rearrangement. Only small numbers of individuals were included in the HLA sub-analyses, which left unresolved whether HLA type had any influence on TCRB rearrangement. Naive, central memory and regulatory TCRB repertoires appeared to be more alike among patients than among healthy donors.

Rearrangement joined TRBV5-1 to TRBJ2-1, with a weak D call of TRBD1 (5 bases match). This clonotype originated in a woman between 18 and 29 years old in good health. The sequencing input was naive CD4+ T cells from blood. This specimen's cell subset or site label, per the study, means: true naive CD4+ T cells. The nucleotides are TGCGCCAGCAGCTTGGGGCAGGGTCTCTACAATGAGCAGTTCTTC. It encodes CASSLGQGLYNEQFF.